Each of the 18 T cell receptor beta chains below was sequenced from the same sample in a study of cytomegalovirus exposure and HLA in healthy donors. In the PCR, 60 Vbeta and 13 Jbeta primers were used. Sequencing was performed with immunoSEQ multiplex PCR; in TCRdb, only in-frame clones are kept and a portion is missing. The sample consists of approximately 170,000 clones, 77% of them appearing once. What was sequenced was PBMCs. The source of these receptors is a woman aged 35 to 49 in good health and CMV-seropositive.

The chain couples TRBV10-1 to TRBJ2-5; TRBD2 aligns across 9 bases. This CDR3 contains 15 residues. Germline V lookup: CDR1 WNHNN, CDR2 SYGVQD (reference sequence). Trimming cost V 3 bases and J 2 bases; bases outside gene matches: 4. The CDR3 is CASSDQRGVQETQYF. CDR3 nucleotide sequence: TGCGCCAGCAGTGACCAGCGGGGGGTACAAGAGACCCAGTACTTC.

This chain uses TRBV18 with TRBJ2-7; tentative D call: TRBD2 (5 bases). Germline CDR1 KGHSH, CDR2 LQKENI. This CDR3 is built from 14 residues. Trimming took off 4 bases at V and 3 bases at J, with 13 bases between the two ends. In DNA, the CDR3 is TGTGCCAGCTCACTCTCTAGCAGACTCTACGAGCAGTACTTC. Translating it yields CASSLSSRLYEQYF.

J is TRBJ2-3 and V is TRBV4-3; 7 bases agree with TRBD1. The V gene end was trimmed by 4 bases and the J gene end by 2 bases; junction bases not matched to a gene: 9. The CDR3 spans 16 residues. Germline CDR1 and CDR2: LGHNA and YSLEER. As DNA, the CDR3 is TGCGCCAGCAGCCCAAACAGGGGTTACTCCACAGATACGCAGTATTTT. Protein: CASSPNRGYSTDTQYF.

The chain uses TRBV19 and TRBJ2-2; no clear D gene. Looked up from germline, CDR1 is LNHDA and CDR2 is SQIVND (reference sequence). V was clipped by 5 bases and J by 4 bases, with 8 bases between them. This CDR3 contains 13 residues. The CDR3 sequence: CASSPTVTGELFF. In DNA, the CDR3 is TGTGCCAGTAGTCCGACTGTCACCGGGGAGCTGTTTTTT.

The J gene is TRBJ2-5, the V gene TRBV7-8; 11 bases are a match to TRBD2. V shed 5 bases, J shed 1 base, and the junction held 12 bases outside the gene matches. In germline, CDR1 is SGHVS, CDR2 FQNEAQ. There are 18 residues in the CDR3. CDR3 nucleotide sequence: TGTGCCAGCAGCCTCCGACTAGCGGGGACGTCCATCCAAGAGACCCAGTACTTC. Translated, it gives CASSLRLAGTSIQETQYF.

The chain links TRBV19 to TRBJ1-4; no reliable D call. The CDR3 length is 14 residues. With 3 bases removed from V and 7 bases from J, the gap between germline ends came to 12 bases. Germline V lookup: CDR1 LNHDA, CDR2 SQIVND (reference sequence). The CDR3 region has the DNA TGTGCCAGTAGTATCTCGAGGGCGACTGAAAAACTGTTTTTT. Translated, it gives CASSISRATEKLFF.

The chain recombines TRBV15 with TRBJ2-1; 7 bases align to TRBD2. The CDR3 loop spans 15 amino acids. J was trimmed by 4 bases and V by 3 bases; bases with no gene match: 6. CDR1 and CDR2 (germline): LNHNV, YYDKDF (reference sequence). CDR3 bases: TGTGCCACCAGCAGCGGAGCGGGGAATTACAATGAGCAGTTCTTC. This sequence encodes CATSSGAGNYNEQFF.

This chain uses TRBV7-9 with TRBJ1-6; 7 bases line up with TRBD1. Germline V gene lookup returns CDR1 SEHNR and CDR2 FQNEAQ (reference sequence). This CDR3 contains 15 residues. V lost 4 bases to trimming and J lost 5 bases; unmatched junction nucleotides: 5. The CDR3 region has the DNA TGTGCCAGCAGCTCCTCCAGGGGGAATAATTCACCCCTCCACTTT. Translating gives CASSSSRGNNSPLHF.

This clone was counted between two and nine times. The rearrangement links TRBV19 to TRBJ2-7; possibly TRBD1 for D (5 bases). The V gene's germline CDR1 is LNHDA and CDR2 SQIVND (reference sequence). The CDR3 loop spans 16 amino acids. The germline V and J ends were trimmed by 5 bases and 2 bases, with 19 bases remaining between them. The CDR3 loop reads CASSPQGHPMTYEQYF. Here the CDR3 DNA reads TGTGCCAGTAGTCCCCAAGGACACCCGATGACCTACGAGCAGTACTTC.

J is TRBJ2-1 and V is TRBV6-6, with 10 bases matching TRBD2. The CDR3 sequence is 14 residues long. J gave up 6 bases and V 5 bases, and 4 bases lay outside the gene matches. Germline-derived CDR1 and CDR2 are MNHNY and SVGAGI (reference sequence). For the CDR3, the DNA is TGTGCCAGCAGTCCTAGCGGGGGCGGCAATGAGCAGTTCTTC. Protein sequence: CASSPSGGGNEQFF.

The chain is built from TRBV11-3 and TRBJ2-3, with D uncertain. The CDR3 is made up of 15 amino acids. The germline CDR1 and CDR2 sequences are SGHNT and YENEEA. V gave up 5 bases and J gave up 1 base, with 13 bases separating them. The CDR3 DNA sequence: TGTGCCAGCAGCCCATACGATTCGGGCACAGATACGCAGTATTTT. Protein sequence: CASSPYDSGTDTQYF.

The count of this clone is one. The rearrangement joins TRBV2 to TRBJ2-7; perhaps TRBD2 as D (6 bases). This CDR3 has 17 residues. CDR1 and CDR2 from the germline V gene are SNHLY and FYNNEI. The V end was cut by 6 bases, the J end by 0 bases, with 21 bases between. CDR3 coding DNA: TGTGCCAGCAGCCCGTCGAGTGCAGGGCGGGGCTCCTACGAGCAGTACTTC. Amino acid sequence: CASSPSSAGRGSYEQYF.

The rearrangement links TRBV6-6 to TRBJ2-3; D unclear. This CDR3 region has 13 residues. V lost 6 bases to trimming and J lost 1 base, with 8 bases between them. CDR1 is MNHNY and CDR2 is SVGAGI in the germline V gene (reference sequence). CDR3 in amino acids: CASSSPGTDTQYF. The CDR3 DNA reads as TGTGCCAGCAGCTCCCCCGGCACAGATACGCAGTATTTT.

V is TRBV7-2 and J is TRBJ2-2; 11 bases are shared with TRBD2. Germline loops: CDR1 SGHTA, CDR2 FQGNSA. The CDR3 runs 16 residues. The ends lost 5 bases at V and 7 bases at J; junction bases unmatched: 9. This chain's CDR3 is CASSPRLAGGHGELFF. Here the CDR3 DNA reads TGTGCCAGCAGCCCGCGGCTAGCGGGGGGCCACGGGGAGCTGTTTTTT.

This clone was seen a few times. The rearrangement uses TRBV19 and TRBJ2-7, with TRBD2 matching 11 bases. This CDR3 comprises 17 residues. Germline CDR1 is LNHDA and CDR2 is SQIVND (reference sequence). J lost 0 bases, V lost 5 bases, and 9 bases had no gene match. In nucleotides, the CDR3 is TGTGCCAGTAGTTATGCTAGCGGGGGGCCCCTCTCCTACGAGCAGTACTTC. Translating gives CASSYASGGPLSYEQYF.

V is TRBV5-1 and J is TRBJ2-3; 12 bases fit TRBD2. Germline-derived CDR1 and CDR2 are SGHRS and YFSETQ. Trimming took 4 bases from V and 2 from J; bases not matched to a gene: 5. The CDR3 totals 16 residues. CDR3 sequence reads: CASSIGLAGNTDTQYF. CDR3 sequence (DNA): TGCGCCAGCAGCATCGGACTAGCGGGGAACACAGATACGCAGTATTTT.

The chain combines TRBV7-9 with TRBJ2-2; D perhaps matches TRBD2 (6 bases). V was clipped by 5 bases and J by 4 bases, with 11 bases between them. CDR3 size: 14 residues. CDR1 SEHNR and CDR2 FQNEAQ come from the germline V gene (reference sequence). The CDR3 sequence: CASSPETSTGELFF. In DNA form, the CDR3 reads TGTGCCAGCAGCCCTGAGACTAGCACCGGGGAGCTGTTTTTT.

The J gene is TRBJ2-7, the V gene TRBV6-5; D possibly corresponds to TRBD2 (5 bases). The CDR3 sequence is 13 residues long. CDR1 and CDR2 (germline): MNHEY, SVGAGI. V lost 4 bases and J lost 2, with 9 bases in between. As DNA, the CDR3 is TGTGCCAGCAGTTCTAGCCTTACCTACGAGCAGTACTTC. This translates into CASSSSLTYEQYF.